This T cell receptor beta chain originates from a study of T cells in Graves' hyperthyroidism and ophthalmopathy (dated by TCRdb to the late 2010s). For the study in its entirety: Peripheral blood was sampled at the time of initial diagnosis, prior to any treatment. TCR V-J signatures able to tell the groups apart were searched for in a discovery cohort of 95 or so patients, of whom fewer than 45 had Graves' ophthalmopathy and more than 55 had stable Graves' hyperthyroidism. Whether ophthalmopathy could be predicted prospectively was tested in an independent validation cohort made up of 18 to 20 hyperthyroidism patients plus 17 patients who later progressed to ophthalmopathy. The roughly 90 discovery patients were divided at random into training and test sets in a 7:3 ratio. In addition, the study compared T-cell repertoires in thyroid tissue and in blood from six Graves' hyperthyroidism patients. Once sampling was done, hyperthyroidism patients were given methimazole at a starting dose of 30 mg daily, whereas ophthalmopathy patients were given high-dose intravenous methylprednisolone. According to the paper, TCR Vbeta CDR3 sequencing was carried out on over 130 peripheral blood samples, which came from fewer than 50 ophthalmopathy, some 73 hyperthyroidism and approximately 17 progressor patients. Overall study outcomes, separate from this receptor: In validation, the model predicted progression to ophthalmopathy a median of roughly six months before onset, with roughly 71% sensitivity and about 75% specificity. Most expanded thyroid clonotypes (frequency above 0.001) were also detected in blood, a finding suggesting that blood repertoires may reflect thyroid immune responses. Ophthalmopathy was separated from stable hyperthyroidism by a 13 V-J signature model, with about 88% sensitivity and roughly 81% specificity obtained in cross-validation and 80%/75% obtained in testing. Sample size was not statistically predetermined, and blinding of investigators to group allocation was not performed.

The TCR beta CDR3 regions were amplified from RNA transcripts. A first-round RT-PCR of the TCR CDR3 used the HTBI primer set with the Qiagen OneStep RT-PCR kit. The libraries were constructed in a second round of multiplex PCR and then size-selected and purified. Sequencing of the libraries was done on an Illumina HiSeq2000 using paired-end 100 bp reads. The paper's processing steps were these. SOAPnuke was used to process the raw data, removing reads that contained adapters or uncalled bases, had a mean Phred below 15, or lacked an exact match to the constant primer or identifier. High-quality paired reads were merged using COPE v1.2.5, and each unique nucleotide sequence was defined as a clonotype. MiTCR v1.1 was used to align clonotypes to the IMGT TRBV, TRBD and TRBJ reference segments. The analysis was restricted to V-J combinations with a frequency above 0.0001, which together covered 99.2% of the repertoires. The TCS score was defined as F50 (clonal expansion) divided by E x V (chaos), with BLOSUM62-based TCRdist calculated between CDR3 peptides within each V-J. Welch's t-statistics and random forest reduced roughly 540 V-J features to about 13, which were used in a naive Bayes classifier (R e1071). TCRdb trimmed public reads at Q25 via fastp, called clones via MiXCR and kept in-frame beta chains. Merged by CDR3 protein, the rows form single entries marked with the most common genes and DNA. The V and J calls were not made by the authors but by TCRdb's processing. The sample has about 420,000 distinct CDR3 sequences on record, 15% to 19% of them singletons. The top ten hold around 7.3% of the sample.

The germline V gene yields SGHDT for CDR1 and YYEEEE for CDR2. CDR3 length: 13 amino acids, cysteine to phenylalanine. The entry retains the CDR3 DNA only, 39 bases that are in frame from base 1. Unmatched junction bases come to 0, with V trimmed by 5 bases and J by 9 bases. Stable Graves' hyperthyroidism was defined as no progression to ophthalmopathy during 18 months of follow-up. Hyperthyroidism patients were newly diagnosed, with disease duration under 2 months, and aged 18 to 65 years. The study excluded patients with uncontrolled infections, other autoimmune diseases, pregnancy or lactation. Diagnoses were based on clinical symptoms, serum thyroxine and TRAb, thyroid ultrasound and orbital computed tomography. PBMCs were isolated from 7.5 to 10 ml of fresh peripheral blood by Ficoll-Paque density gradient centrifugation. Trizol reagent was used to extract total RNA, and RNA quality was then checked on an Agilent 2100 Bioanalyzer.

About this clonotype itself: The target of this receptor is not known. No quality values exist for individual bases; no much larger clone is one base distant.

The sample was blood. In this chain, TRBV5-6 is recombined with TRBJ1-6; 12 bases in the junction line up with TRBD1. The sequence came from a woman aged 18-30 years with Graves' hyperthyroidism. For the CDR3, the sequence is CASRGQGASPLHF. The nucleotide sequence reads TGTGCCAGCAGGGGACAGGGGGCTTCACCCCTCCACTTT.